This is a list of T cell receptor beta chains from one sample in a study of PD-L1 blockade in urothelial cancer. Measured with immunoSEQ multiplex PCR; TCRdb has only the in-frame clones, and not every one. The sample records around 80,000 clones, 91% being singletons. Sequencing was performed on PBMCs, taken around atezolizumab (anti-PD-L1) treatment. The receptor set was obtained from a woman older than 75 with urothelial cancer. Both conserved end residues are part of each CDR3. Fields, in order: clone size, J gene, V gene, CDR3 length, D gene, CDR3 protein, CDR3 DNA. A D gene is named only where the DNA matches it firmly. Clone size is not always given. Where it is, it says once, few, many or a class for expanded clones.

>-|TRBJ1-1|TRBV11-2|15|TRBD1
CASSLGTGVNTEAFF
TGTGCCAGCAGTCTCGGGACAGGGGTGAACACTGAAGCTTTCTTT
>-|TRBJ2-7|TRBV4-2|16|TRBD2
CASSQEAGGPPGEQYF
TGTGCCAGCAGCCAAGAGGCGGGAGGGCCGCCCGGCGAGCAGTACTTC
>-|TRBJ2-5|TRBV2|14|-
CASSEGLMQETQYF
TGTGCCAGCAGTGAAGGGCTGATGCAAGAGACCCAGTACTTC
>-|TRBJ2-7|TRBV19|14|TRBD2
CASSISSGGYEQYF
TGTGCCAGTAGTATCTCTAGCGGAGGCTACGAGCAGTACTTC
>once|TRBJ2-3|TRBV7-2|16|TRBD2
CASSPQGGRSTDTQYF
TGTGCCAGCAGCCCTCAAGGCGGGAGGAGCACAGATACGCAGTATTTT
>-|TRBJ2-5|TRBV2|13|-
CASSEGGKETQYF
TGTGCCAGCAGTGAAGGCGGAAAAGAGACCCAGTACTTC
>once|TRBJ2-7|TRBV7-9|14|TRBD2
CASSLGAGGYEQYF
TGTGCCAGCAGCTTAGGGGCGGGGGGATACGAGCAGTACTTC
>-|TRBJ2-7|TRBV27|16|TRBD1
CASSLTATGIAYEQYF
TGTGCCAGCAGTTTAACGGCGACAGGGATAGCCTACGAGCAGTACTTC
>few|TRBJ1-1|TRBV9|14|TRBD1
CASSRTGTNTEAFF
TGTGCCAGCTCACGGACAGGTACGAACACTGAAGCTTTCTTT
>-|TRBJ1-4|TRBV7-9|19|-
CASSPLRRGTSRANEKLFF
TGTGCCAGCAGCCCCCTTCGGAGGGGAACAAGTCGGGCTAATGAAAAACTGTTTTTT
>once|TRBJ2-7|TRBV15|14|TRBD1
CATSRDRGLYEQYF
TGTGCCACCAGCAGAGACAGGGGGCTCTACGAGCAGTACTTC
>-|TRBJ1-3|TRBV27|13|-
CASSEVAGNTIYF
TGTGCCAGCAGCGAGGTGGCCGGAAACACCATATATTTT
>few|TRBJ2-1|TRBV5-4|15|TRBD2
CASSRSGGLYNEQFF
TGTGCCAGCAGCAGAAGCGGGGGACTCTACAATGAGCAGTTCTTC
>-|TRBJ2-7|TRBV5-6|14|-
CASSLTGVLPEQYF
TGTGCCAGCAGCTTGACGGGAGTCCTCCCCGAGCAGTACTTC
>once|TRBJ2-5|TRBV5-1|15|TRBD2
CASSSGLAGIETQYF
TGCGCCAGCAGCTCGGGACTAGCGGGAATCGAGACCCAGTACTTC
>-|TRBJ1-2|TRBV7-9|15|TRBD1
CASSRTRQGAGGYTF
TGTGCCAGCAGCCGTACGAGACAGGGGGCAGGAGGCTACACCTTC
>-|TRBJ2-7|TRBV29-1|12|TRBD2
CSVHFTGGEQYF
TGCAGCGTTCACTTCACGGGGGGCGAGCAGTACTTC
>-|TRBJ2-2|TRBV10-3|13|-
CATSQGGTGELFF
TGTGCCACCTCACAGGGTGGCACCGGGGAGCTGTTTTTT
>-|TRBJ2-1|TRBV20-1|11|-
CSALLVNEQFF
TGCAGTGCTCTACTAGTCAATGAGCAGTTCTTC
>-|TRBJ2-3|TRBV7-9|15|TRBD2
CASSLLAGARDTQYF
TGTGCCAGCAGCCTTCTAGCGGGGGCGAGAGATACGCAGTATTTT
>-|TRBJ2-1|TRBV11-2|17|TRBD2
CASSPLMGEGRGNEQFF
TGTGCCAGCAGCCCCTTAATGGGGGAGGGCCGAGGAAATGAGCAGTTCTTC
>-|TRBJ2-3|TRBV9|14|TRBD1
CASSGLRGLDTQYF
TGTGCCAGCAGCGGACTAAGGGGGCTGGATACGCAGTATTTT
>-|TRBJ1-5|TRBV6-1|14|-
CASSVRLVGQPQHF
TGTGCCAGCAGTGTTCGACTCGTAGGTCAGCCCCAGCATTTT
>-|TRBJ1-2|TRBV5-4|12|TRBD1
CASRFSGGGYTF
TGTGCCAGCAGGTTTTCAGGGGGTGGCTACACCTTC
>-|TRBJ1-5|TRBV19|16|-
CASSTPSKGGNQPQHF
TGTGCCAGTAGTACCCCTTCTAAGGGGGGGAATCAGCCCCAGCATTTT
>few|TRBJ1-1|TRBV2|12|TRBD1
CASRPGGTEAFF
TGTGCCAGCAGACCAGGGGGCACTGAAGCTTTCTTT
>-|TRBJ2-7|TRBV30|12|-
CACRSGSYEQYF
TGTGCCTGCCGAAGCGGCTCCTACGAGCAGTACTTC
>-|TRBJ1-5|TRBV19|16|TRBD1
CASSQFGQGASQPQHF
TGTGCCAGTAGTCAATTCGGACAGGGGGCTTCTCAGCCCCAGCATTTT
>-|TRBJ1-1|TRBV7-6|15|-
CASSLAPGGGTEAFF
TGTGCCAGCAGCTTAGCCCCGGGGGGAGGAACTGAAGCTTTCTTT
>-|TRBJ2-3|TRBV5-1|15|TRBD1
CASSLGDRDPDTQYF
TGCGCCAGCAGCTTGGGGGACAGGGACCCAGATACGCAGTATTTT
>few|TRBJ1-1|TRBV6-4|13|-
CASSKKGDTEAFF
TGTGCCAGCAGTAAGAAAGGGGACACTGAAGCTTTCTTT
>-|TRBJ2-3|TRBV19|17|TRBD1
CASSIGGGRGLTDTQYF
TGTGCCAGTAGTATAGGAGGGGGCAGGGGGCTCACAGATACGCAGTATTTT
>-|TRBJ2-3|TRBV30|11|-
CAWSVSDTQYF
TGTGCCTGGAGTGTGTCGGATACGCAGTATTTT
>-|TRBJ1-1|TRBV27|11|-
CASSLGGKAFF
TGTGCCAGCAGTTTAGGGGGGAAAGCTTTCTTT
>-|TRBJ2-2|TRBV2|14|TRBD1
CASREQGANGELFF
TGTGCCAGCAGGGAACAGGGGGCGAACGGGGAGCTGTTTTTT